This T cell receptor beta chain was recovered during a study of shared clonotypes between healthy human individuals. The study separated CD4+ cells into CD45RA+ naive and CD45RA-negative memory subsets. Each PCR replicate from the sorted subsets contained about 200 ng DNA, which is tens of thousands of T cell genomes. Some clones are missing from TCRdb's copy, which holds only in-frame ones; the method was immunoSEQ multiplex PCR. The data contain some 1 million clones, around 75% of them singletons. Germline V CDR1 and CDR2: LNHDA, SQIVND (reference sequence). V lost 4 bases and J 0 bases, leaving 7 bases between the germline ends. This CDR3 contains 14 residues.

This TCR derives from a man aged 18 to 30 in good health. The sequencing input was memory CD4+ T cells sorted from blood. Indicated subset: CD45RA-negative fraction. V and J are TRBV19 and TRBJ1-5; D gene ambiguous. CDR3 sequence: CASSRAFSNQPQHF. In DNA, the CDR3 is TGTGCCAGTAGTAGGGCCTTTAGCAATCAGCCCCAGCATTTT.